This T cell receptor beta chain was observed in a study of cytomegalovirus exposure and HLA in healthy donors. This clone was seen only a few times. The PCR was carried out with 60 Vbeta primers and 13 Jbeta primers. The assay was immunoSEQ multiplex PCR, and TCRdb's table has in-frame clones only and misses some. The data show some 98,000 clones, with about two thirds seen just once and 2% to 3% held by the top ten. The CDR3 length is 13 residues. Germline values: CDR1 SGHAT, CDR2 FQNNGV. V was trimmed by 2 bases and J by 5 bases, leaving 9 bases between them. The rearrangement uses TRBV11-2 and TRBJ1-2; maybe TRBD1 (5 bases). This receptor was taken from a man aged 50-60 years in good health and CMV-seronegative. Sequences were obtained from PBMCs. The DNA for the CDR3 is TGTGCCAGCAGCTTAAGGGCAGGGTATGGCTACACCTTC. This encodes CASSLRAGYGYTF.